The 18 T cell receptor beta chains in this list originate from one sample, sequenced in a study of blood T cells in healthy people across ages. Combining a sample-barcoded 5' primer with a J-beta primer mix, a second PCR ran for roughly 7 to 12 cycles. In TCRdb, the 5' RACE reads were re-called with MiXCR into one record per CDR3 protein. The table shows roughly 1,500,000 distinct CDR3 sequences, with roughly 45% occurring only once. Sequencing was done on a sample of blood. The receptors come from a woman younger than 35 in good health.

This clonotype showed up just a few times. V is TRBV27 and J is TRBJ1-2; D might be TRBD1 (6 bases). Trimming stripped 6 bases from V and 4 bases from J, with 24 bases between. Germline V gene data show CDR1 as MNHEY and CDR2 as SMNVEV (reference sequence). The CDR3 has 17 residues. The CDR3: CASSYDSVTGPRYGYTF. CDR3 DNA: TGTGCCAGCAGCTACGATTCAGTTACAGGGCCACGCTATGGCTACACCTTC.

The genes are TRBV20-1 and TRBJ1-1; 8 positions match TRBD1. The CDR3 is 14 residues long. Germline-derived CDR1 and CDR2 are DFQATT and SNEGSKA (reference sequence). V lost 4 bases, J lost 2 bases, and 6 bases stayed unmatched. The DNA of the CDR3 is TGCAGTGCTATACCAGGGGGCGGAAACACTGAAGCTTTCTTT. It is translated as CSAIPGGGNTEAFF.

The CDR3, as DNA: TGTGCCAGCAGCCCTCGACTGACCTGGGACCGCACCGGGGAGCTGTTTTTT. This sequence encodes CASSPRLTWDRTGELFF. The rearrangement uses TRBV6-2 or TRBV6-3 and TRBJ2-2, with D possibly being TRBD1 or TRBD2 (5 bases each). Germline V gene lookup returns CDR1 MNHEY and CDR2 SVGEGT. With 6 bases removed from V and 4 bases from J, the gap between germline ends came to 21 bases. CDR3 length: 17 amino acids.

The chain carries TRBV29-1 and TRBJ1-2, with D tentatively TRBD1 (5 bases). Looked up from germline, CDR1 is SQVTM and CDR2 is ANQGSEA. Trimming stripped 7 bases from V and 4 bases from J, with 10 bases between. The CDR3 covers 11 residues. Written as DNA, the CDR3 is TGCAGCGGTGGAACAGGCTATGGCTACACCTTC. Protein sequence: CSGGTGYGYTF.

V usage is TRBV27 and J usage is TRBJ1-1; D gene uncertain. The CDR3 is made up of 11 amino acids. Trimming cost V 6 bases and J 6 bases, with 8 bases left between them. The germline V gene encodes CDR1 MNHEY and CDR2 SMNVEV (reference sequence). DNA of the CDR3: TGTGCCAGCAGGACGCGGTCTGAAGCTTTCTTT. It codes for CASRTRSEAFF.

This clonotype was seen once. V and J are TRBV5-1 and TRBJ2-7, with D possibly matching TRBD1 (5 bases). CDR1 SGHRS and CDR2 YFSETQ come from the germline V gene. CDR3 length: 13 amino acids. Trimming shortened V by 2 bases and J by 5 bases, and 11 bases separated the two germline ends. Here the CDR3 reads CASSFEQADEQYF. The CDR3 DNA is TGCGCCAGCAGCTTTGAACAGGCCGACGAGCAGTACTTC. The full variable domain, in which reference TRBV5-1 and TRBJ2-7 provide the parts outside the CDR3, is KAGVTQTPRYLIKTRGQQVTLSCSPISGHRSVSWYQQTPGQGLQFLFEYFSETQRNKGNFPGRFSGRQFSNSRSEMNVSTLELGDSALYLCASSFEQADEQYFGPGTRLTVT.

V is TRBV20-1 and J is TRBJ2-1, with 7 bases matching TRBD2. The J segment lost 7 bases and the V segment lost 5 bases, leaving 11 bases of the junction unmatched. The length of the CDR3 is 14 residues. Germline CDR1 DFQATT, CDR2 SNEGSKA (reference sequence). DNA of the CDR3: TGCAGTGCTGGCTCGTTTGGAGCGGGGAATGAGCAGTTCTTC. It specifies CSAGSFGAGNEQFF.

In its sample, this clonotype was seen a few times. The V gene is TRBV29-1, the J gene TRBJ2-7; tentatively, D is TRBD1 (5 bases). Germline CDR1 and CDR2: SQVTM and ANQGSEA. V lost 3 bases and J 5 bases, leaving 17 bases between the germline ends. The CDR3 covers 14 residues. CDR3 residues: CSVESRVDPHEQYF. The CDR3 DNA reads TGCAGCGTTGAGAGCAGGGTGGATCCCCACGAGCAGTACTTC.

This sequence joins TRBV7-6 and TRBJ1-2; the match to TRBD1 covers 7 bases. With V trimmed by 5 bases and J by 8 bases, 8 bases remained unmatched. The CDR3 covers 13 residues. Germline V gene data show CDR1 as SGHVS and CDR2 as FNYEAQ. CDR3 in DNA: TGTGCCAGCAGCCCCGTAGGGGGCAAGGGCTACACCTTC. Protein product: CASSPVGGKGYTF.

As regards this clonotype: Given a much more abundant clone one base away, this may be a read error. This chain connects TRBV3-1 to TRBJ2-1; 11 bases agree with TRBD1. Germline CDR1 and CDR2: LGHDT and YNNKEL (reference sequence). This CDR3 spans 15 amino acids. CDR3 region: CASSQADRGHNERFF. The CDR3 coding sequence is TGTGCCAGCAGCCAAGCGGACAGGGGGCACAATGAGCGGTTCTTC.

There are many counts of this clonotype. V usage is TRBV10-3 and J usage is TRBJ2-3; 8 bases map to TRBD2. The V and J ends lost 3 bases and 5 bases, in that order; junction bases with no gene match: 7. Germline CDR1 reads ENHRY; CDR2 reads SYGVKD. This CDR3 is built from 15 residues. The CDR3 bases are TGTGCCATCAGTGACCGAGCGGGAGTGGGAGATACGCAGTATTTT. It yields the protein CAISDRAGVGDTQYF.

This clonotype was picked up a small number of times. The chain is built from TRBV2 and TRBJ2-1, with D perhaps given as TRBD1 or TRBD2 (5 bases each). Germline V gene lookup returns CDR1 SNHLY and CDR2 FYNNEI. This CDR3 comprises 10 residues. V lost 8 bases and J 13 bases, leaving 12 bases between the germline ends. The CDR3 loop is CASGRDGQFF. CDR3 nucleotides: TGTGCCAGCGGCCGGGACGGTCAGTTCTTC.

The chain uses TRBV20-1 and TRBJ2-3; TRBD1 might be the D (5 bases). The germline CDR1 and CDR2 sequences are DFQATT and SNEGSKA (reference sequence). The CDR3 is 14 residues long. V was clipped by 1 base and J by 4 bases, with 12 bases between them. The CDR3 protein is CSARGREGADTQYF. The CDR3 nucleotides are TGCAGTGCTAGAGGGAGAGAAGGGGCAGATACGCAGTATTTT.

This clonotype was found many times. The J gene is TRBJ2-7, the V gene TRBV10-3, with unresolved D. Trimming stripped 9 bases from V and 0 bases from J, with 6 bases between. This CDR3 has 11 residues. Looked up from germline, CDR1 is ENHRY and CDR2 is SYGVKD. DNA for the CDR3: TGTGCCATATCAGCCTCCTACGAGCAGTACTTC. Translating it yields CAISASYEQYF.

This clonotype was picked up one time. Its ends do not fully match the called genes, so a read error is possible. This chain connects TRBV6-4 to TRBJ2-3, with 12 positions matching TRBD2. CDR1 and CDR2 (germline): MRHNA, SNTAGT. The CDR3 loop spans 15 amino acids. In nucleotides, the CDR3 is TGTGCCGGCAGTGACTCTAGCGGGGGGGCAGATGCGCAGTATTTT. Protein: CAGSDSSGGADAQYF.

This chain connects TRBV6-6 to TRBJ2-5, with 9 bases matching TRBD1. This CDR3 region has 14 residues. With V trimmed by 8 bases and J by 11 bases, 15 bases remained unmatched. From germline, CDR1 is MNHNY and CDR2 SVGAGI (reference sequence). The CDR3 DNA is TGTGCCAGCGTTTCCGGGACAGGGTACAATGAGCAGTACTTC. Translated, it gives CASVSGTGYNEQYF.

The chain is built from TRBV20-1 and TRBJ2-1; a weak D match, TRBD2 (6 bases). The CDR3 is made up of 14 amino acids. CDR1 and CDR2 (germline): DFQATT, SNEGSKA (reference sequence). The V end was cut by 2 bases, the J end by 1 base, with 9 bases between. The CDR3 DNA sequence: TGCAGTGCTAGACACCGGGAGTCCTACAATGAGCAGTTCTTC. It yields the protein CSARHRESYNEQFF.

The V and J genes are TRBV3-1 and TRBJ1-1; D is possibly TRBD1 (6 bases). The V gene lost 2 bases and the J gene lost 3 bases, with 13 bases spanning the gap. The CDR3 runs to 15 residues. Per germline, CDR1 LGHDT and CDR2 YNNKEL (reference sequence). The CDR3 DNA is TGTGCCAGCAGCCAACAGGGGACGGGGTACACTGAAGCTTTCTTT. Protein: CASSQQGTGYTEAFF. Complete variable domain (other parts from reference TRBV3-1 and TRBJ1-1): DTAVSQTPKYLVTQMGNDKSIKCEQNLGHDTMYWYKQDSKKFLKIMFSYNNKELIINETVPNRFSPKSPDKAHLNLHINSLELGDSAVYFCASSQQGTGYTEAFFGQGTRLTVV.